Following are 11 T cell receptor beta chains from one sample sequenced in a study of T cell responses to AZD1222 COVID-19 vaccine (dated by TCRdb to 2020 to 2022). Libraries came from the immunoSEQ multiplex PCR assay. The table comes from immuneACCESS by way of TCRdb, which keeps in-frame sequences with V and J called. Part of the clones is missing from these tables; in studies checked, under half for an unresolved V gene and the rest for unknown reasons. This sample is represented by 190,000 or so clones; about 88% of them were singletons. The ten largest clones add up to roughly 26% of the sample. The time point tag for this specimen amounts to: about 28 days (+/-7) after the second vaccine dose. The sample consisted of peripheral blood, taken 28 days after the second AZD1222 dose. The receptors derive from an adult who received the AZD1222 COVID-19 vaccine.

This chain joins TRBV4-2 and TRBJ2-4; 8 nucleotides align to TRBD2. CDR1 and CDR2 from the germline V gene are LGHNA and YNFKEQ. V lost 0 bases, J lost 5 bases, and 3 bases stayed unmatched. The CDR3 is made up of 15 amino acids. CDR3 region: CASSQDPAGENIQYF. The CDR3 nucleotides are TGTGCCAGCAGCCAAGATCCAGCGGGAGAAAACATTCAGTACTTC.

The V call is TRBV28, the J call TRBJ2-1; 15 bases are a match to TRBD2. The length of the CDR3 is 19 residues. V trimming: 5 bases; J trimming: 0 bases; junction bases outside the gene matches: 8. The germline gives CDR1 MDHEN, CDR2 SYDVKM. The CDR3 here is CASSLRTSGRVGSYNEQFF. CDR3 coding DNA: TGTGCCAGCAGTCTACGGACTAGCGGGAGGGTGGGCTCCTACAATGAGCAGTTCTTC.

The chain couples TRBV11-3 to TRBJ2-1; 8 bases are a match to TRBD2. The germline CDR1 and CDR2 sequences are SGHNT and YENEEA. This CDR3 is built from 15 residues. After removal of 5 bases from V and 5 bases from J, the junction contained 8 bases not matched to a gene. The CDR3 loop reads CASSPSPGGNNEQFF. In DNA, the CDR3 is TGTGCCAGCAGCCCCTCCCCGGGGGGGAACAATGAGCAGTTCTTC. Full variable domain (remainder filled in from reference TRBV11-3 and TRBJ2-1): EAGVVQSPRYKIIEKKQPVAFWCNPISGHNTLYWYLQNLGQGPELLIRYENEEAVDDSQLPKDRFSAERLKGVDSTLKIQPAELGDSAVYLCASSPSPGGNNEQFFGPGTRLTVL.

The chain joins TRBV5-1 to TRBJ2-5, with TRBD2 matching over 13 bases. Trimming at V came to 4 bases and at J to 3 bases, leaving 6 bases not matched to a gene. In germline, CDR1 is SGHRS, CDR2 YFSETQ. The CDR3 loop spans 16 amino acids. In DNA, the CDR3 is TGCGCCAGCAGCCCGGAGGGACTAGCGGGAAAAGAGACCCAGTACTTC. Its translation is CASSPEGLAGKETQYF. Full variable domain (remainder filled in from reference TRBV5-1 and TRBJ2-5): KAGVTQTPRYLIKTRGQQVTLSCSPISGHRSVSWYQQTPGQGLQFLFEYFSETQRNKGNFPGRFSGRQFSNSRSEMNVSTLELGDSALYLCASSPEGLAGKETQYFGPGTRLLVL.

The chain carries TRBV5-4 and TRBJ1-1, with a possible D match to TRBD1 (6 bases). Germline V gene lookup returns CDR1 SGHNT and CDR2 YYREEE (reference sequence). The V gene lost 4 bases and the J gene lost 2 bases, with 15 bases spanning the gap. This CDR3 has 15 residues. CDR3 sequence reads: CASSPTGGANTEAFF. In DNA form, the CDR3 reads TGTGCCAGCAGCCCTACCGGGGGGGCTAACACTGAAGCTTTCTTT.

V and J are TRBV19 and TRBJ1-2; a possible D gene is TRBD1 (5 bases). V was trimmed by 11 bases and J by 1 base, leaving 20 bases between them. CDR1 LNHDA and CDR2 SQIVND come from the germline V gene (reference sequence). The CDR3 is 15 amino acids. CDR3 DNA sequence: TGTGCCGCCGAGGGGTCTCCCGGAGGTAACTATGGCTACACCTTC. Translated: CAAEGSPGGNYGYTF.

The chain carries TRBV19 and TRBJ1-1; 7 nucleotides agree with TRBD1. CDR3 length: 15 residues. J was trimmed by 0 bases and V by 5 bases; bases with no gene match: 6. Germline V gene sequence: CDR1 LNHDA, CDR2 SQIVND (reference sequence). The CDR3 sequence: CASSAPGGVNTEAFF. CDR3 coding DNA: TGTGCCAGTAGTGCCCCAGGGGGGGTGAACACTGAAGCTTTCTTT.

On this clone: Relative to the germline gene, one junction end is altered; a read error may explain this. The V call is TRBV5-1, the J call TRBJ1-4, with 9 bases that match TRBD1. CDR3 length: 15 residues. Per germline, CDR1 SGHRS and CDR2 YFSETQ. The CDR3 DNA follows: TGCGCCAGCAGATTGGGACAGGGAGAAAATGAAAAACTGTTTTTT. Protein product: CASRLGQGENEKLFF.

The chain links TRBV7-2 to TRBJ2-7; TRBD2 agrees at 11 bases. Trimming took 5 bases from V and 7 from J; bases not matched to a gene: 13. In germline, CDR1 is SGHTA, CDR2 FQGNSA. This CDR3 region has 16 residues. CDR3 nucleotide sequence: TGTGCCAGCAGCGTACAAAGTCTAGCGGGAGGAAGAGAGCAGTACTTC. Protein sequence: CASSVQSLAGGREQYF. The full variable domain, its missing parts supplied by reference TRBV7-2 and TRBJ2-7, is GAGVSQSPSNKVTEKGKDVELRCDPISGHTALYWYRQSLGQGLEFLIYFQGNSAPDKSGLPSDRFSAERTGGSVSTLTIQRTQQEDSAVYLCASSVQSLAGGREQYFGPGTRLTVT.

The chain combines TRBV7-6 with TRBJ2-2; 9 positions match TRBD2. The CDR3 covers 15 residues. Looked up from germline, CDR1 is SGHVS and CDR2 is FNYEAQ. V lost 7 bases to trimming and J lost 4 bases; unmatched junction nucleotides: 7. The CDR3 sequence: CASTVSGSGTGELFF. The DNA of the CDR3 is TGTGCCAGCACCGTTAGCGGGAGCGGCACCGGGGAGCTGTTTTTT.

The chain uses TRBV11-3 and TRBJ2-1; 10 bases are a match to TRBD1. The CDR3 spans 16 residues. Germline values: CDR1 SGHNT, CDR2 YENEEA. V trimming: 5 bases; J trimming: 3 bases; junction bases outside the gene matches: 7. The chain's CDR3 is CASSPRQGARYNEQFF. The CDR3 nucleotides are TGTGCCAGCAGCCCACGACAGGGGGCCCGCTACAATGAGCAGTTCTTC.